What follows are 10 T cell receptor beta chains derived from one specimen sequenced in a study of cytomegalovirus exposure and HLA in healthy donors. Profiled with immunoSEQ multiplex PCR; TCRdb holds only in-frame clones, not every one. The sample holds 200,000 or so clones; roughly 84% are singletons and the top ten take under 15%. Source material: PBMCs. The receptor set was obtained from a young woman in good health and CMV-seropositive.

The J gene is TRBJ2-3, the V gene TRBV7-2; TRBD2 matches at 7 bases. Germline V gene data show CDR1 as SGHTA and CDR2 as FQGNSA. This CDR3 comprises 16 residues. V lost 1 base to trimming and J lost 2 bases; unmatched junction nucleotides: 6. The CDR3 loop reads CASSLGGGPNTDTQYF. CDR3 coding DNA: TGTGCCAGCAGCTTAGGGGGAGGGCCAAACACAGATACGCAGTATTTT.

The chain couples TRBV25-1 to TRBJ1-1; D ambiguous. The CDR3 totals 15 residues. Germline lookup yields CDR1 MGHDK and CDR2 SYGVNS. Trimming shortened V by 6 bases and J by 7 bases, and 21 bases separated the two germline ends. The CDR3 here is CASRPSATGVGEAFF. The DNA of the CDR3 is TGTGCCAGCAGACCCTCCGCCACCGGAGTTGGTGAAGCTTTCTTT. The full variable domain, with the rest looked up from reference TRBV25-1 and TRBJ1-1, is EADIYQTPRYLVIGTGKKITLECSQTMGHDKMYWYQQDPGMELHLIHYSYGVNSTEKGDLSSESTVSRIRTEHFPLTLESARPSHTSQYLCASRPSATGVGEAFFGQGTRLTVV.

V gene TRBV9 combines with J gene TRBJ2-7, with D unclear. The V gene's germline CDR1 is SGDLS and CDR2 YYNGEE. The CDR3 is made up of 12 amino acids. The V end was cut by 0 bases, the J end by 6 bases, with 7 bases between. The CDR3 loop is CASSVGPGEQYF. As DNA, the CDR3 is TGTGCCAGCAGCGTAGGTCCGGGCGAGCAGTACTTC. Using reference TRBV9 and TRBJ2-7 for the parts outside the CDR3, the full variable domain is DSGVTQTPKHLITATGQRVTLRCSPRSGDLSVYWYQQSLDQGLQFLIQYYNGEERAKGNILERFSAQQFPDLHSELNLSSLELGDSALYFCASSVGPGEQYFGPGTRLTVT.

DNA of the CDR3: TGTGCCAGCAGTGAAGTGTTAGCGGGAGGGTTTCGAGAGACCCAGTACTTC. It codes for CASSEVLAGGFRETQYF. The V gene is TRBV6-1, the J gene TRBJ2-5, with TRBD2 matching over 11 bases. CDR1 is MNHNS, CDR2 SASEGT, per germline. J lost 4 bases, V lost 1 base, and 8 bases had no gene match. The CDR3 sequence is 17 residues long.

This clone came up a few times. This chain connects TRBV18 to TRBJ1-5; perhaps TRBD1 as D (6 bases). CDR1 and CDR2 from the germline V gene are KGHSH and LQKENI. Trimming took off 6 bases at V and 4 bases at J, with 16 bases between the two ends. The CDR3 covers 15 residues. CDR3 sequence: CASSLSRDTNQPQHF. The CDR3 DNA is TGTGCCAGCTCTCTAAGCCGGGACACTAATCAGCCCCAGCATTTT.

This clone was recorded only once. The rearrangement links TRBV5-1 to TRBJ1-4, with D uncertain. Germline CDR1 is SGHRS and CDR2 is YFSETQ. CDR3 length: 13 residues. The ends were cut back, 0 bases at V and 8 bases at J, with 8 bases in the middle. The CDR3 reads CASSLDRGEKLFF. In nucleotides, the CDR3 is TGCGCCAGCAGCTTGGATCGAGGGGAAAAACTGTTTTTT.

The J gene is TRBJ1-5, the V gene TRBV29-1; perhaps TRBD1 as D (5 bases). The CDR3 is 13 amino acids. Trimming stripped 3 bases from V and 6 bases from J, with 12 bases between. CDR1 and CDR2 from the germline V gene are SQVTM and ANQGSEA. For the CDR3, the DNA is TGCAGCGTTGAGAACGGGAGGGGTCAGCCCCAGCATTTT. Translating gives CSVENGRGQPQHF. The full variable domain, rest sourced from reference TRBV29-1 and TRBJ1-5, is SAVISQKPSRDICQRGTSLTIQCQVDSQVTMMFWYRQQPGQSLTLIATANQGSEATYESGFVIDKFPISRPNLTFSTLTVSNMSPEDSSIYLCSVENGRGQPQHFGDGTRLSIL.

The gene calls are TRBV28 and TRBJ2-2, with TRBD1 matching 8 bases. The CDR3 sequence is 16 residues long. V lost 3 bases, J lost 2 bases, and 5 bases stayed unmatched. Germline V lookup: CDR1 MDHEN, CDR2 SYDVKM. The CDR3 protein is CASSFWTGRNTGELFF. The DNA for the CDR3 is TGTGCCAGCAGTTTCTGGACAGGGAGAAACACCGGGGAGCTGTTTTTT.

The CDR3 DNA follows: TGTGCCAGCAGTTTAGAGTTCCCCCAGGGACAGGGTGTCAATAATGAAAAACTGTTTTTT. It is translated as CASSLEFPQGQGVNNEKLFF. The genes are TRBV27 and TRBJ1-4, with 9 bases matching TRBD1. V was clipped by 2 bases and J by 4 bases; unmatched bases: 17. The CDR3 spans 20 residues. The germline CDR1 and CDR2 sequences are MNHEY and SMNVEV (reference sequence).

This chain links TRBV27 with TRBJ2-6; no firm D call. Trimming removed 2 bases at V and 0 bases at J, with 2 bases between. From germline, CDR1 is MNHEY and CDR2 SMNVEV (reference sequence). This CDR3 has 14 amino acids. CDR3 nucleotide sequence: TGTGCCAGCAGTTTACACTCTGGGGCCAACGTCCTGACTTTC. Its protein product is CASSLHSGANVLTF.